The entry below describes one T cell receptor beta chain. Its antigen remains unknown. These data are taken from a study of response to subunit inactivated influenza vaccine. Study results and limitations: There was a suggestion from the authors that each seasonal influenza vaccination recruits few new T cells.

Each CDR3 protein gets one entry after TCRdb re-called the RT-PCR reads with MiXCR. The table has fewer than 550,000 distinct CDR3 sequences, about 25% seen once. Germline values: CDR1 SQVTM, CDR2 ANQGSEA. Trimming took off 4 bases at V and 3 bases at J, with 10 bases between the two ends. The CDR3 is 12 amino acids. Material: CD4+ T cells sorted from PBMCs, obtained approximately 5 days after vaccination. V usage is TRBV29-1 and J usage is TRBJ2-7; possible D gene TRBD2, 6 bases. The receptor's source is a man aged 50 or older who received an inactivated influenza vaccine. Here the CDR3 reads CSVVADGYEQYF. CDR3 in DNA: TGCAGCGTTGTAGCGGATGGCTACGAGCAGTACTTC.